These T cell receptor beta chains were read from a single sample in a study of sequential checkpoint blockade in melanoma. Profiling relied on immunoSEQ multiplex PCR, and the TCRdb table lists in-frame clones only, not all of them. The sample consists of about 11,000 clones, 25% to 30% of them appearing once. Sequenced here: tumor tissue (inferred from file names), sampled from a patient given nivolumab and ipilimumab in sequence. These receptors came from a human donor with melanoma. The CDR3 runs from the conserved cysteine through the conserved F or W. D genes are given only for firm matches. A row's size may be missing; if present it is once, few, many or a size class.

NA	TRBV14	NA	TRBJ2-2	TGTGCCAGCAGCCAAGATTTAGGGAGCACCGGGGAGCTGTTTTTT	CASSQDLGSTGELFF
NA	TRBV18	NA	TRBJ2-2	TGTGCCAGCTCACCACGTTGGTCCTCCTCGGGGGAGCTGTTTTTT	CASSPRWSSSGELFF
TRBD2	TRBV9	medium-sized	TRBJ2-3	TGTGCCAGCAGCGCCCCACTAGCGGATACGCAGTATTTT	CASSAPLADTQYF
TRBD1	TRBV11-3	many	TRBJ2-7	TGTGCCAGCAGAGTTGGACAGGGGAGAACGTACGAGCAGTACTTC	CASRVGQGRTYEQYF
NA	TRBV6-8	NA	TRBJ2-2	TGTGCCAGCAGTTACCCATTGGGGGCGCCAGGAACCGGGGAGCTGTTTTTT	CASSYPLGAPGTGELFF
TRBD2	TRBV12-5	few	TRBJ2-1	TGTGCCAGCACAACGGGACTAGCGGCTTACAATGAGCAGTTCTTC	CASTTGLAAYNEQFF
NA	TRBV30	NA	TRBJ2-5	TGTGCCTGGACCCGCGGGTTACAGGGGACCCAGTACTTC	CAWTRGLQGTQYF
NA	TRBV7-4	many	TRBJ1-2	TGTGCCAGCAGCTCCCTCGAAGGGATCTATGGCTACACCTTC	CASSSLEGIYGYTF
NA	TRBV18	few	TRBJ1-6	TGTGCCAGCCACTACGCCGGGCAGAATTCACCCCTCCACTTT	CASHYAGQNSPLHF
TRBD1	TRBV5-1	NA	TRBJ1-2	TGCGCCAGCAGCTTGGCAGCAGGGGGAGCCTATGGCTACACCTTC	CASSLAAGGAYGYTF
TRBD1	TRBV6-8	many	TRBJ1-2	TGTGCCAGCAGTTACTGGGCAGGGGGCGCTGACTATGGCTACACCTTC	CASSYWAGGADYGYTF
NA	TRBV15	few	TRBJ2-3	TGTGCCACCAGCAGAGTTCGCCAGGGACGAGATACGCAGTATTTT	CATSRVRQGRDTQYF
NA	TRBV19	once	TRBJ1-5	TGTGCCAGTAGTATGGGCGACGGCAGGGGCAATCAGCCCCAGCATTTT	CASSMGDGRGNQPQHF
TRBD1	TRBV5-1	few	TRBJ1-1	TGCGCCAGCAGCTTGTCTGGACAGGGGGCGAAGGCTTTCTTT	CASSLSGQGAKAFF
NA	TRBV6-8	few	TRBJ1-6	TGTGCCAGCAGTTACGCAGCCTATAATTCACCCCTCCACTTT	CASSYAAYNSPLHF
NA	TRBV11-3	many	TRBJ1-4	TGTGCCAGCAGCTTGTGGTTAGACGACTCTAAACTGTTTTTT	CASSLWLDDSKLFF
NA	TRBV6-8	many	TRBJ1-5	TGTGCCTCCAAAAGGGGGGGGGCCGGCAATCAGCCCCAGCATTTT	CASKRGGAGNQPQHF
TRBD2	TRBV5-1	NA	TRBJ2-6	TGCGCCAGCAGCTCCTTAGCGGGGGGTCTTCTCTCTGGGGCCAACGTCCTGACTTTC	CASSSLAGGLLSGANVLTF
NA	TRBV2	few	TRBJ2-7	TGTGCCAGCAGTGTCTCAGGGTCCTACGAGCAGTACTTC	CASSVSGSYEQYF
NA	TRBV30	NA	TRBJ1-1	TGTGCCTGGAAACTGACCACTGAAGCTTTCTTT	CAWKLTTEAFF
NA	TRBV11-3	many	TRBJ1-6	TGTGCCAGCAGCTTAGGCACGGGGGGATCACCCCTCCACTTT	CASSLGTGGSPLHF
NA	TRBV6-8	few	TRBJ1-5	TGTGCCAGCAGACCCCCCAATCAGCCCCAGCATTTT	CASRPPNQPQHF
TRBD2	TRBV7-6	NA	TRBJ2-1	TGTGCCAGCAGCCCTCCCGGGGTTGGCGGGGGGCCTATTCACAATGAGCAGTTCTTC	CASSPPGVGGGPIHNEQFF
NA	TRBV29-1	NA	TRBJ2-1	TGCAGCGTTGGGGAACTGACCGGCACTGAGCAGTTCTTC	CSVGELTGTEQFF
TRBD2	TRBV4-1	NA	TRBJ2-3	TGCGCCAGCAGCCAAACCCTAGCGGGGGGGCTCACAGATACGCAGTATTTT	CASSQTLAGGLTDTQYF
TRBD2	TRBV5-1	NA	TRBJ2-5	TGCGCCAGCAGCTTGAATCGACTAGCGGGCTCCCAAGAGACCCAGTACTTC	CASSLNRLAGSQETQYF
NA	TRBV9	NA	TRBJ2-2	TGTGCCAGCAGCCCCCGAGGGACCGGGGAGCTGTTTTTT	CASSPRGTGELFF
TRBD1	TRBV5-1	NA	TRBJ2-5	TGCGCCAGCAGGCCAACCACAGGGGGCCTAGAGACCCAGTACTTC	CASRPTTGGLETQYF
NA	TRBV19	NA	TRBJ1-1	TGTGCCAGTAGTATGCAGGGAGAGACTGAAGCTTTCTTT	CASSMQGETEAFF